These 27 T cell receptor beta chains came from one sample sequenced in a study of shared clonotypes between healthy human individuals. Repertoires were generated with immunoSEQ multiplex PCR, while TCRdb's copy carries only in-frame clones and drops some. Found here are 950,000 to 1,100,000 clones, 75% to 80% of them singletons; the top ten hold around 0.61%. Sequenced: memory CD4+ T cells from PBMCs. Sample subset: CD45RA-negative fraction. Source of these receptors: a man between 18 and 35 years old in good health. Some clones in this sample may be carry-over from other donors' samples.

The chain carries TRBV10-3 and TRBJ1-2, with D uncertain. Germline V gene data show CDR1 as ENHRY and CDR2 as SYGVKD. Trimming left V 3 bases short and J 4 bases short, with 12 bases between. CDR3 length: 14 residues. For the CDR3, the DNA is TGTGCCATCAGTGAACGGCAGGCTCCCTATGGCTACACCTTC. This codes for CAISERQAPYGYTF.

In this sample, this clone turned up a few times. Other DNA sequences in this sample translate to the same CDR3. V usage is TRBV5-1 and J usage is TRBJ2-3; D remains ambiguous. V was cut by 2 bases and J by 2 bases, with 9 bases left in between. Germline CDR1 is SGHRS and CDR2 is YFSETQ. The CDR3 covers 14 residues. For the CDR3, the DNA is TGCGCCAGCAGCTTAGACCGCAACACAGATACGCAGTATTTT. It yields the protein CASSLDRNTDTQYF.

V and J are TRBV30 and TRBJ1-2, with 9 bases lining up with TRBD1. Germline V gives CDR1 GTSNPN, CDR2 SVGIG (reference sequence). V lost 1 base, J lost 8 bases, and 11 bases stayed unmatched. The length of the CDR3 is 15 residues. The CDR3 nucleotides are TGTGCCTGGAGTGGGTTAACAGGGGGCTTCTCCGGCTACACCTTC. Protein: CAWSGLTGGFSGYTF. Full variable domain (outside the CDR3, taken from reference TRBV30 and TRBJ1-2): SQTIHQWPATLVQPVGSPLSLECTVEGTSNPNLYWYRQAAGRGLQLLFYSVGIGQISSEVPQNLSASRPQDRQFILSSKKLLLSDSGFYLCAWSGLTGGFSGYTFGSGTRLTVV.

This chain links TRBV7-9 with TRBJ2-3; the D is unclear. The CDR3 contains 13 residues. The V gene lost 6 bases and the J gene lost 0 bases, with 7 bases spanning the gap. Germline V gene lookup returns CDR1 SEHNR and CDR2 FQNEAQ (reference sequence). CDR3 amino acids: CASRSRSTDTQYF. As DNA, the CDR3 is TGTGCCAGCAGGAGTCGTAGCACAGATACGCAGTATTTT.

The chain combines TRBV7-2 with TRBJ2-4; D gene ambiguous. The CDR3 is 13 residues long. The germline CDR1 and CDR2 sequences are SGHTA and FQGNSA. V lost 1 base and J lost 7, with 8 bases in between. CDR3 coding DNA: TGTGCCAGCAGCTTAGATTCCGGCAACATTCAGTACTTC. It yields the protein CASSLDSGNIQYF. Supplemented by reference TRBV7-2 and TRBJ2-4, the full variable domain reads GAGVSQSPSNKVTEKGKDVELRCDPISGHTALYWYRQSLGQGLEFLIYFQGNSAPDKSGLPSDRFSAERTGGSVSTLTIQRTQQEDSAVYLCASSLDSGNIQYFGAGTRLSVL.

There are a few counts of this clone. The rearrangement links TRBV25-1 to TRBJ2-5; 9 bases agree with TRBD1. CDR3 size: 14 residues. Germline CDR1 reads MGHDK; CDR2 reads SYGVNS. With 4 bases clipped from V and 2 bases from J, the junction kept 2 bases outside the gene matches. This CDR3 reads CASSADRGQETQYF. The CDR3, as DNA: TGTGCCAGCAGTGCGGACAGGGGTCAAGAGACCCAGTACTTC.

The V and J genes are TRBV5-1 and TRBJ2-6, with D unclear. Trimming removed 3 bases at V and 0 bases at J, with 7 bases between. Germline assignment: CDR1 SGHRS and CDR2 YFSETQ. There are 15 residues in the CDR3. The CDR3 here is CASSSDDSGANVLTF. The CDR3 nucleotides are TGCGCCAGCAGCTCGGACGACTCTGGGGCCAACGTCCTGACTTTC.

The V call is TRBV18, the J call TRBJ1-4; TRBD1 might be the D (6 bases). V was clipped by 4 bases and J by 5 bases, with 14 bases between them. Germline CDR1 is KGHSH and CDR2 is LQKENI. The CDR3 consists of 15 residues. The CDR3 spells CASSLSGQRNEKLFF. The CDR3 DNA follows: TGTGCCAGCTCACTATCAGGACAGAGAAATGAAAAACTGTTTTTT.

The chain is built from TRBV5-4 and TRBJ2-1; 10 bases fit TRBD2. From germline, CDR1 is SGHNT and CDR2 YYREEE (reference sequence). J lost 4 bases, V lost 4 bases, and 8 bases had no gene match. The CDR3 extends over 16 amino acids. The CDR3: CASSGSLAGAYNEQFF. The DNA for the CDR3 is TGTGCCAGCAGCGGGAGTCTAGCGGGAGCATACAATGAGCAGTTCTTC.

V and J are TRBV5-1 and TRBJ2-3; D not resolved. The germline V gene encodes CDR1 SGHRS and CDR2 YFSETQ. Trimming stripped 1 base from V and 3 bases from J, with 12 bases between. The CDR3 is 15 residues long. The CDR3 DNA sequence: TGCGCCAGCAGCTTGCTGGGAATGGGGACAGATACGCAGTATTTT. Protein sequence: CASSLLGMGTDTQYF.

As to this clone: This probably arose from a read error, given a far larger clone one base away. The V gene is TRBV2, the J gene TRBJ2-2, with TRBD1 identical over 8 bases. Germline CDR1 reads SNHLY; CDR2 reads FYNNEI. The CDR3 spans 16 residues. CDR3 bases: TGTGACAGCAGTCTGCAGGGGGCTTATAACACCGGGGAGCTGTTTTTT. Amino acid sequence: CDSSLQGAYNTGELFF.

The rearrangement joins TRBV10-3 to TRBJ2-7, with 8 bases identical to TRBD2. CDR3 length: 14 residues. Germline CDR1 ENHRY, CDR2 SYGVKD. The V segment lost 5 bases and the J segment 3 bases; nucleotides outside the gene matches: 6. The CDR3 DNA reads TGTGCCATCAGTCCCGGACTAGCCAACTACGAGCAGTACTTC. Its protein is CAISPGLANYEQYF.

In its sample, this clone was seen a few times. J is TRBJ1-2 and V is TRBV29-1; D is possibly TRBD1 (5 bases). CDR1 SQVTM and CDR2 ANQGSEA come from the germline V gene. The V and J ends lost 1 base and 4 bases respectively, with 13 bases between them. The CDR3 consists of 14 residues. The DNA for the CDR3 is TGCAGCGTTGAAGGCCGGGGGGTCGGCTATGGCTACACCTTC. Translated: CSVEGRGVGYGYTF.

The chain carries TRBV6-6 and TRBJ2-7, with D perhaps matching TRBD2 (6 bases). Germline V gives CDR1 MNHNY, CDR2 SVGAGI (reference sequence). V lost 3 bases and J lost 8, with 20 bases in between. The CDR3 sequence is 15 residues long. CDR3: CASSYTPGARHQQYF. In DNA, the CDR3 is TGTGCCAGCAGTTATACCCCGGGAGCCCGGCACCAGCAGTACTTC.

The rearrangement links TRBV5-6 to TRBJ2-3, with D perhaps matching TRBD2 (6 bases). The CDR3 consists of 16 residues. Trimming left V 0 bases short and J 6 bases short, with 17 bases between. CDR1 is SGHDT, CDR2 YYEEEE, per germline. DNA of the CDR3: TGTGCCAGCAGCTTGGGTCGTAGTGGGAGCGGGGATACGCAGTATTTT. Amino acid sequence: CASSLGRSGSGDTQYF.

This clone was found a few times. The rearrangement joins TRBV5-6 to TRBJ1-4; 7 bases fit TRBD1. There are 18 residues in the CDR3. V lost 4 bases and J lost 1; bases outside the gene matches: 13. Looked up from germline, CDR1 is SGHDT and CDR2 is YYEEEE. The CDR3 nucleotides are TGTGCCAGCAGCCCCAGAGGGGGCTCCGCGGGAACTAATGAAAAACTGTTTTTT. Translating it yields CASSPRGGSAGTNEKLFF.

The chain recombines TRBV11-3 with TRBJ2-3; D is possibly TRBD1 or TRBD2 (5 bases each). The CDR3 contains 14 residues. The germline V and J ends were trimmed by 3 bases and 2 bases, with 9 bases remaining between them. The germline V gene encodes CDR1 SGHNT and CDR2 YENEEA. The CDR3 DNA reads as TGTGCCAGCAGCTTTGGGACCAACACAGATACGCAGTATTTT. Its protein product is CASSFGTNTDTQYF.

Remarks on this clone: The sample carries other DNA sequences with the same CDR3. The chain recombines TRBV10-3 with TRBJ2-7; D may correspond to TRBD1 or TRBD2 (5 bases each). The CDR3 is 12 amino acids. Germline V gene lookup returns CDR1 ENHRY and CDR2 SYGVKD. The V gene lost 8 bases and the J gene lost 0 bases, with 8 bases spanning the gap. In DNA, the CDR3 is TGTGCCATCGCAGGGAGCTCCTACGAGCAGTACTTC. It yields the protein CAIAGSSYEQYF.

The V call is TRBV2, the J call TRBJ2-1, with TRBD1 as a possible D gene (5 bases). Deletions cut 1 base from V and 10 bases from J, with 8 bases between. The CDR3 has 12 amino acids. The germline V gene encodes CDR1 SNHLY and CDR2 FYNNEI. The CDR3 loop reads CASSEGDSEQFF. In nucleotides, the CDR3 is TGTGCCAGCAGTGAAGGTGACAGCGAGCAGTTCTTC.

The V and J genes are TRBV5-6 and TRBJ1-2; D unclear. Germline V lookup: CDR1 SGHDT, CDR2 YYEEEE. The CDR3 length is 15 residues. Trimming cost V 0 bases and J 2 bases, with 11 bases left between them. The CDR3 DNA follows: TGTGCCAGCAGCTTGGCGGTGGATTGGAACTATGGCTACACCTTC. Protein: CASSLAVDWNYGYTF.

Written as DNA, the CDR3 is TGTGCCATCAGTGGAAAGGCTAGCGGGAACAATGAGCAGTTCTTC. This translates into CAISGKASGNNEQFF. The chain has TRBV10-3 and TRBJ2-1; TRBD2 aligns across 9 bases. Germline V gives CDR1 ENHRY, CDR2 SYGVKD. CDR3 length: 15 residues. V lost 4 bases and J lost 5; bases outside the gene matches: 6.

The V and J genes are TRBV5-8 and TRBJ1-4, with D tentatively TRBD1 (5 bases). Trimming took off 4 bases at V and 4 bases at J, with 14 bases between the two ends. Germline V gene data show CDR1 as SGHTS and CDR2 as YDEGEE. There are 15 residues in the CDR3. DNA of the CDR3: TGTGCCAGCAGCAGGACCGGGACCATTAATGAAAAACTGTTTTTT. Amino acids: CASSRTGTINEKLFF.

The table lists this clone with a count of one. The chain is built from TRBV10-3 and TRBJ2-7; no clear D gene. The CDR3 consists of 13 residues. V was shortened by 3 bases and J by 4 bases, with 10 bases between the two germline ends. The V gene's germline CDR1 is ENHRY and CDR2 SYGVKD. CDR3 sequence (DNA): TGTGCCATCAGTGAAACGGAACTATACGAGCAGTACTTC. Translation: CAISETELYEQYF.

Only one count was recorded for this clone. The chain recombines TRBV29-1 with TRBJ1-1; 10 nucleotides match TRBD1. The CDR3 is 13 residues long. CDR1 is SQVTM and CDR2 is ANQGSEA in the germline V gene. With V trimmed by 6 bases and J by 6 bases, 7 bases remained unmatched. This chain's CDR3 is CSVRQGAGAEAFF. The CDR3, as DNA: TGCAGCGTACGACAGGGGGCAGGGGCTGAAGCTTTCTTT.

The CDR3 DNA reads TGTGCCAGCAGTAGCCCTCCCCTGAACACTGAAGCTTTCTTT. As protein: CASSSPPLNTEAFF. This sequence joins TRBV6-1 and TRBJ1-1; D not certain. Germline assignment: CDR1 MNHNS and CDR2 SASEGT. The CDR3 runs 14 residues. The V and J ends lost 5 bases and 0 bases respectively, with 10 bases between them.

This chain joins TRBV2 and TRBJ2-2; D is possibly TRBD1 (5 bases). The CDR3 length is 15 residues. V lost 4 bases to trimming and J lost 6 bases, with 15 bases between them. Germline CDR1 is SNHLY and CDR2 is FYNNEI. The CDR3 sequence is CASSANQGRPGELFF. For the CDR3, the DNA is TGTGCCAGCAGTGCGAACCAGGGTCGTCCCGGGGAGCTGTTTTTT.

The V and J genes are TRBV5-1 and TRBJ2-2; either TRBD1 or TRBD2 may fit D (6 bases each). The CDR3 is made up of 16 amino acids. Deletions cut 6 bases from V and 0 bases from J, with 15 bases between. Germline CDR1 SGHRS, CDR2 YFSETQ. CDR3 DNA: TGCGCCAGCAACACAGGGACTGGCACGAACACCGGGGAGCTGTTTTTT. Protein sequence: CASNTGTGTNTGELFF.